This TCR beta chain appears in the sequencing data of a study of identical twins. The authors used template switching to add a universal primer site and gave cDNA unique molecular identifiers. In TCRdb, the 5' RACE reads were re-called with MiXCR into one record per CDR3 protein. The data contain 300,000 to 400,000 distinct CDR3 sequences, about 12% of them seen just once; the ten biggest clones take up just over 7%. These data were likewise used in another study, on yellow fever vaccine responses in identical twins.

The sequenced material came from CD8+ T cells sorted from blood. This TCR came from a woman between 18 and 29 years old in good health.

The DNA for the CDR3 is TGTGCCAGCAGGGACGGCTACTCTGGAAACACCATATATTTT. This translates into CASRDGYSGNTIYF. The V gene is TRBV28, the J gene TRBJ1-3; the D is unclear. Germline values: CDR1 MDHEN, CDR2 SYDVKM. The CDR3 has 14 residues. Trimming shortened V by 6 bases and J by 0 bases, and 9 bases separated the two germline ends.